The clone carrying this T cell receptor (beta chain) was seen a few times. The antigen is unknown. This entry comes from a study of T-cell memory formation after mild COVID-19. As for the study in general: TCR clusters were largely donor specific. Findings and limits, study-wide: Pre-infection memory showed some responding clones, and this suggested that cross-reactive memory joined.

Germline lookup yields CDR1 SNHLY and CDR2 FYNNEI. The CDR3 consists of 17 residues. Trimming removed 9 bases from V and 0 bases from J, with 20 bases in between. A single record per CDR3 protein comes from TCRdb applying MiXCR to the 5' RACE reads. This sample has a few hundred thousand distinct CDR3 sequences, with around a fifth found just once. The clonotype was recovered from a young man who had mild COVID-19 (a few samples of this study predate the infection). Cell type and time point are not known. Sequencing was done on a sample of PBMCs or a T cell subset sorted from them (not recorded which). The chain is built from TRBV2 and TRBJ2-2; D is perhaps TRBD1 or TRBD2 (5 bases each). In DNA, the CDR3 is TGTGCCAGTCTCCCTCGGGGCGCACAGTCGAACACCGGGGAGCTGTTTTTT. Translated: CASLPRGAQSNTGELFF.